This note documents a single T cell receptor beta chain sequence. The target antigen is unknown. Replicate sorted-subset PCRs were loaded with approximately 190 ng DNA, 30,000 or so T cell genomes. The protocol was immunoSEQ multiplex PCR, while the TCRdb copy is restricted to in-frame clones and leaves out a portion. The sample consists of some 1.5 million clones, around 95% of them appearing once. This record belongs to a study of shared clonotypes between healthy human individuals. General study findings and limits: Naive subsets generally exceeded memory subsets in estimated richness. Lower generation probabilities were found for non-shared clonotypes than for those shared by all four donors.

Sequenced sample: naive CD4+ T cells sorted from blood. Subset described: CD45RA+ positively selected. The source is a young man in good health.

The CDR3 nucleotides are TGTGCCAGCAGCTCCCTTTCTGTGTCGTACAATGAGCAGTTCTTC. Translated, it gives CASSSLSVSYNEQFF. The chain links TRBV7-2 to TRBJ2-1, with D unclear. The CDR3 runs 15 residues. The germline V gene encodes CDR1 SGHTA and CDR2 FQGNSA. Trimming shortened V by 4 bases and J by 4 bases, and 14 bases separated the two germline ends.